This T cell receptor (beta chain) was identified during a study of Tregs in tolerant kidney transplant recipients. This CDR3 has 16 residues. Germline V gives CDR1 GTSNPN, CDR2 SVGIG (reference sequence). V lost 3 bases to trimming and J lost 6 bases; unmatched junction nucleotides: 9. Profiled with immunoSEQ multiplex PCR; TCRdb holds only in-frame clones, not every one. There are about 110,000 clones in the sample; around 87% occur only once, and 0.34% lies in the top ten. Sequencing used CD4+ T cells from blood, obtained before the transplant. The chain is built from TRBV30 and TRBJ2-2; TRBD2 aligns across 11 bases. This sequence originates from a human donor who received a combined kidney and bone marrow transplant. CDR3 in DNA: TGTGCCTGGAGATGGCTAGCGGGGGGAAGGGCCGGGGAGCTGTTTTTT. The encoded protein is CAWRWLAGGRAGELFF.